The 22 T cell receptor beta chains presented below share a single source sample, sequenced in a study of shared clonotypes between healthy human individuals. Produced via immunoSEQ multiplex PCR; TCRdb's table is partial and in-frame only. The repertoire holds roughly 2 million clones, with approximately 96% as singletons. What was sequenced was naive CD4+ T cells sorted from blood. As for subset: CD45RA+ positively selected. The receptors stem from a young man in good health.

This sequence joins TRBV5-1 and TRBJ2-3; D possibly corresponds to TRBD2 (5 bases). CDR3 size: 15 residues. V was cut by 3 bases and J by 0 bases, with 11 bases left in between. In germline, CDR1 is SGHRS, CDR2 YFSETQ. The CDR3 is CASSSLRGSTDTQYF. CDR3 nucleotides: TGCGCCAGCAGCTCCCTCCGGGGTAGCACAGATACGCAGTATTTT.

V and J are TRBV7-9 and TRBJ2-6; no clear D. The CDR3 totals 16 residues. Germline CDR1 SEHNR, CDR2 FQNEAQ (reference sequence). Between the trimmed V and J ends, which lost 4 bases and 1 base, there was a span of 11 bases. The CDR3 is CASSSLRISGANVLTF. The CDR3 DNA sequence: TGTGCCAGCAGCTCGCTCAGGATTTCTGGGGCCAACGTCCTGACTTTC. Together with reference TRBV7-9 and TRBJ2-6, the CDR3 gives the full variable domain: DTGVSQNPRHKITKRGQNVTFRCDPISEHNRLYWYRQTLGQGPEFLTYFQNEAQLEKSRLLSDRFSAERPKGSFSTLEIQRTEQGDSAMYLCASSSLRISGANVLTFGAGSRLTVL.

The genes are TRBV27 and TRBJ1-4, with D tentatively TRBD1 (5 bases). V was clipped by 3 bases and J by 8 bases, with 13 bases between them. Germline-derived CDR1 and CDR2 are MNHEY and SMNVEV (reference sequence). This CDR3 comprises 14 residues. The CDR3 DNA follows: TGTGCCAGCAGTTTTGAGGGGCTTGGGGAAAAACTGTTTTTT. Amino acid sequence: CASSFEGLGEKLFF.

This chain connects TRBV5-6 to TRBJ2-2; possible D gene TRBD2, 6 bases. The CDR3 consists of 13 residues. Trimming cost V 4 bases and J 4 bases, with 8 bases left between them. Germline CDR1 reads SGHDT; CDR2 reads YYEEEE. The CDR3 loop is CASSNGGTGELFF. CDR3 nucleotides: TGTGCCAGCAGCAACGGGGGCACCGGGGAGCTGTTTTTT.

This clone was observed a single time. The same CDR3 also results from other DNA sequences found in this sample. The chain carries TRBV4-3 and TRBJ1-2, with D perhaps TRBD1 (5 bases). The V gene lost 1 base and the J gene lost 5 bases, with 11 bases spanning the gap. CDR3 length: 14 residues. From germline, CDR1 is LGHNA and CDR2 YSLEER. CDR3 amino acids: CASSQAGTGYGYTF. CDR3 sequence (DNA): TGCGCCAGCAGCCAAGCGGGGACGGGATATGGCTACACCTTC.

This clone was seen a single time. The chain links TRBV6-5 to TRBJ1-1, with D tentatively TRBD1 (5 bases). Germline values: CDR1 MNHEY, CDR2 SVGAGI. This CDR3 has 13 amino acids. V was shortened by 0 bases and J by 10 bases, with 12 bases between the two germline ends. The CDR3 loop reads CASSYSGSGAAFF. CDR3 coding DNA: TGTGCCAGCAGTTACTCGGGAAGTGGGGCAGCTTTCTTT.

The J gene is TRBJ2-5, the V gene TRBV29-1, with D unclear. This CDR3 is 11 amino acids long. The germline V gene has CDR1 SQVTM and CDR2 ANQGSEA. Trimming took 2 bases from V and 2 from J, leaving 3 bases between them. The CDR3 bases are TGCAGCGTTGAACAGCAAGAGACCCAGTACTTC. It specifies CSVEQQETQYF.

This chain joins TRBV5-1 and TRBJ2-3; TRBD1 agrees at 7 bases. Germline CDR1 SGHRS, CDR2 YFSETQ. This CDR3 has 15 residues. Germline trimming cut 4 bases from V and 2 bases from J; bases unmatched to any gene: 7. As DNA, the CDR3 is TGCGCCAGCAGCCAAGGGGACAGTTTCACAGATACGCAGTATTTT. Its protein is CASSQGDSFTDTQYF.

CDR3: CAISPGITGGYEQYF. CDR3 coding DNA: TGTGCCATCAGCCCCGGTATAACGGGAGGCTACGAGCAGTACTTC. The chain carries TRBV10-3 and TRBJ2-7, with 7 bases that match TRBD2. This CDR3 comprises 15 residues. J lost 3 bases, V lost 6 bases, and 11 bases had no gene match. From germline, CDR1 is ENHRY and CDR2 SYGVKD.

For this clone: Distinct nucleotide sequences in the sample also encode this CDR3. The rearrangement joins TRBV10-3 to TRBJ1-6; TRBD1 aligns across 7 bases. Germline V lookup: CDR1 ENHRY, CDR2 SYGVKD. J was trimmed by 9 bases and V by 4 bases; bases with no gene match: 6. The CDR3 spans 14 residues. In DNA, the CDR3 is TGTGCCATCAGTGGGACAGGAGAAGGTTCACCCCTCCACTTT. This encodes CAISGTGEGSPLHF.

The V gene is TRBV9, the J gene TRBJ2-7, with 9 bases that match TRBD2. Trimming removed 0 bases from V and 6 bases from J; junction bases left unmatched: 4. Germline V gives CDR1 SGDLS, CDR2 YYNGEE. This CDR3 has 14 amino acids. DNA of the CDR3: TGTGCCAGCAGCGTAGGACCTAGCGGGGCCGAGCAGTACTTC. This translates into CASSVGPSGAEQYF.

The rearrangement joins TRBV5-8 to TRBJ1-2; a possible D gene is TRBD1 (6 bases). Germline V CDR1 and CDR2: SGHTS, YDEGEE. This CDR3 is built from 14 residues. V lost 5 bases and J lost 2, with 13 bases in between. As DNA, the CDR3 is TGTGCCAGCAGTTTACCCAGGGGAAACTATGGCTACACCTTC. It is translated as CASSLPRGNYGYTF.

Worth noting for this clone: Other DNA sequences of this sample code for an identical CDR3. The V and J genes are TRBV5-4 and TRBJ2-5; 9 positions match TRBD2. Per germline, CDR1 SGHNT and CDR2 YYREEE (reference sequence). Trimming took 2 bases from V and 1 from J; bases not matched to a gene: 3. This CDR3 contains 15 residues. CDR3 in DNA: TGTGCCAGCAGCTTAGGACTAGCGAGCCAAGAGACCCAGTACTTC. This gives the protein CASSLGLASQETQYF.

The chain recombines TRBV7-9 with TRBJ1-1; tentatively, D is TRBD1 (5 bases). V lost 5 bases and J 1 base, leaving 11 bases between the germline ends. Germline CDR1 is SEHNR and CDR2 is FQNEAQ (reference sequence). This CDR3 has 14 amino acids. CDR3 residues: CASSAQGENTEAFF. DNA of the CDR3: TGTGCCAGCAGCGCGCAGGGTGAGAACACTGAAGCTTTCTTT.

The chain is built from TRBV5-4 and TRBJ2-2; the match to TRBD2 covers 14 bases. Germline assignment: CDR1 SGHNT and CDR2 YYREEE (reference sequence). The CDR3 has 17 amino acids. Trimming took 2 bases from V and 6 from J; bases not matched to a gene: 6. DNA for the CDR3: TGTGCCAGCAGCTTTGGGGGACTAGCGGGAGAGGCCGGGGAGCTGTTTTTT. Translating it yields CASSFGGLAGEAGELFF.

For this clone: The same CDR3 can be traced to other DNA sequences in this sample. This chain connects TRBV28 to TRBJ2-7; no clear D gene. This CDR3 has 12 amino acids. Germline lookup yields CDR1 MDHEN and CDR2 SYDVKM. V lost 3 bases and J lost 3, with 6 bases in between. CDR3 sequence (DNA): TGTGCCAGCAGTTTGGTTGGCTACGAGCAGTACTTC. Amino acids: CASSLVGYEQYF. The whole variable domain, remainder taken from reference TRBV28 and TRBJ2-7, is DVKVTQSSRYLVKRTGEKVFLECVQDMDHENMFWYRQDPGLGLRLIYFSYDVKMKEKGDIPEGYSVSREKKERFSLILESASTNQTSMYLCASSLVGYEQYFGPGTRLTVT.

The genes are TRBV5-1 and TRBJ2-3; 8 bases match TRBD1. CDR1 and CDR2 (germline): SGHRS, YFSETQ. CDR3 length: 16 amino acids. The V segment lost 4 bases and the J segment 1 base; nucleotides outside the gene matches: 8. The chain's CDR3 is CASSPRQGTGTDTQYF. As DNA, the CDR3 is TGCGCCAGCAGCCCCCGACAGGGGACGGGCACAGATACGCAGTATTTT.

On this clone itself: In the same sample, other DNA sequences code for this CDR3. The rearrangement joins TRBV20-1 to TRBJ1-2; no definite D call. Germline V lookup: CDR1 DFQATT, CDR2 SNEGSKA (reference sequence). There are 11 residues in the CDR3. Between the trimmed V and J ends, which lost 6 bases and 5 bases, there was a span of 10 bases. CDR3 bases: TGCAGTGCCCGACAAATTTATGGCTACACCTTC. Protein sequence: CSARQIYGYTF.

CDR3 sequence reads: CASGETSGRAGGELFF. CDR3 bases: TGTGCCAGCGGAGAAACTAGCGGGAGGGCCGGCGGGGAGCTGTTTTTT. V usage is TRBV9 and J usage is TRBJ2-2, with 13 bases matching TRBD2. Germline V gives CDR1 SGDLS, CDR2 YYNGEE. V shed 7 bases and J 7 bases; nucleotides not matched to a gene: 10. The CDR3 has 16 amino acids.

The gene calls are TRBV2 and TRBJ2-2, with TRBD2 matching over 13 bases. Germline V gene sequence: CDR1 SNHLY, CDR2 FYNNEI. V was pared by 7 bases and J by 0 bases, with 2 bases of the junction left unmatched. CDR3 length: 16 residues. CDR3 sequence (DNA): TGTGCCAGCAAAGGGACTAGCGGGACGAACACCGGGGAGCTGTTTTTT. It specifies CASKGTSGTNTGELFF.

CDR3 protein: CASGVTEKLFF. The DNA of the CDR3 is TGTGCCAGCGGGGTGACTGAAAAACTGTTTTTT. The J gene is TRBJ1-4, the V gene TRBV2, with D unclear. Trimming pared 8 bases from V and 7 bases from J, leaving 8 bases between. Germline V lookup: CDR1 SNHLY, CDR2 FYNNEI. CDR3 length: 11 residues.

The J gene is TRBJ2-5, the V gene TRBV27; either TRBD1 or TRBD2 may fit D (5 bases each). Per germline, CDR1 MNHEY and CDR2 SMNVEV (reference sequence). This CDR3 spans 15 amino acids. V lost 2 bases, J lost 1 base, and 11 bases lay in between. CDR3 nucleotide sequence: TGTGCCAGCAGTTTAGAGGGTAGGGGCCAAGAGACCCAGTACTTC. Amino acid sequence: CASSLEGRGQETQYF.